Below are 18 T cell receptor beta chains sequenced from a single sample in a study of shared clonotypes between healthy human individuals. Method: immunoSEQ multiplex PCR; TCRdb's copy keeps in-frame clones and lacks some. The data contain 2 million to 2.5 million clones, about 92% of them singletons. Sequencing was done on a sample of naive CD4+ T cells from PBMCs. Subset defined: CD45RA+ positively selected. These receptors were obtained from a man between 18 and 35 years old in good health. Some clones in this sample may be carry-over from other donors' samples.

V usage is TRBV7-2 and J usage is TRBJ2-7, with D uncertain. This CDR3 has 15 amino acids. The germline CDR1 and CDR2 sequences are SGHTA and FQGNSA. V was cut by 6 bases and J by 3 bases, with 18 bases left in between. CDR3 region: CASSTFFRGHYEQYF. The CDR3 nucleotides read TGTGCCAGCAGTACATTTTTCAGAGGCCACTACGAGCAGTACTTC.

Regarding this clone: It is unclear where the CDR3 begins or ends on the DNA, so no DNA is shown, and the CDR3 is as TCRdb lists it. The chain combines TRBV14 with TRBJ2-5. Germline V gives CDR1 SGHDN, CDR2 FVKESK. The CDR3 has 15 residues if both end residues are counted. The CDR3 is CASSHGRRAGETQYF.

The chain carries TRBV5-4 and TRBJ1-1, with D tentatively TRBD1 (5 bases). Between the trimmed V and J ends, which lost 4 bases and 8 bases, there was a span of 24 bases. Germline CDR1 is SGHNT and CDR2 is YYREEE (reference sequence). CDR3 size: 16 residues. The CDR3 DNA reads as TGTGCCAGCAGCCCCCACCGGGGGACGGGGACTCAGGAAGCTTTCTTT. This gives the protein CASSPHRGTGTQEAFF. The variable domain in full, with the rest retrieved from reference TRBV5-4 and TRBJ1-1, is ETGVTQSPTHLIKTRGQQVTLRCSSQSGHNTVSWYQQALGQGPQFIFQYYREEENGRGNFPPRFSGLQFPNYSSELNVNALELDDSALYLCASSPHRGTGTQEAFFGQGTRLTVV.

This chain links TRBV5-5 with TRBJ1-5; possible D gene TRBD1, 6 bases. Looked up from germline, CDR1 is SGHKS and CDR2 is YYEKEE (reference sequence). This CDR3 contains 14 residues. V was cut by 4 bases and J by 3 bases, with 11 bases left in between. The CDR3 bases are TGTGCCAGCAGCCGTGGACAGACCAATCAGCCCCAGCATTTT. Translating gives CASSRGQTNQPQHF.

About this clone: The same CDR3 also results from other DNA sequences found in this sample. This sequence joins TRBV6-5 and TRBJ1-4, with TRBD1 identical over 10 bases. The CDR3 length is 14 residues. The germline V gene has CDR1 MNHEY and CDR2 SVGAGI. The V gene end was trimmed by 6 bases and the J gene end by 8 bases; junction bases not matched to a gene: 6. This CDR3 reads CASSSDRGREKLFF. The CDR3 coding sequence is TGTGCCAGCAGCAGCGACAGGGGGCGGGAAAAACTGTTTTTT.

The chain carries TRBV5-1 and TRBJ2-7, with a possible D match to TRBD2 (6 bases). The V end was cut by 4 bases, the J end by 1 base, with 15 bases between. Germline assignment: CDR1 SGHRS and CDR2 YFSETQ. The CDR3 extends over 15 amino acids. CDR3 region: CASSRRTIQSYEQYF. The CDR3 coding sequence is TGCGCCAGCAGCCGAAGGACTATCCAGTCCTACGAGCAGTACTTC.

The V and J genes are TRBV10-3 and TRBJ1-2; D not resolved. Germline values: CDR1 ENHRY, CDR2 SYGVKD. V was pared by 3 bases and J by 0 bases, with 11 bases between. The CDR3 is made up of 15 amino acids. For the CDR3, the DNA is TGTGCCATCAGTGATGTCGCAGCCACTAACTATGGCTACACCTTC. Its translation: CAISDVAATNYGYTF.

J is TRBJ2-7 and V is TRBV4-1; TRBD2 matches at 8 bases. The J segment lost 11 bases and the V segment lost 0 bases, leaving 9 bases of the junction unmatched. This CDR3 is built from 14 residues. Germline CDR1 reads MGHRA; CDR2 reads YSYEKL. CDR3 bases: TGCGCCAGCAGCCAAGATATCGGGGGGGCGGGGAAGTACTTC. Encoded protein: CASSQDIGGAGKYF.

This clone was seen only once. The J gene is TRBJ2-7, the V gene TRBV14; D uncertain. The germline V gene encodes CDR1 SGHDN and CDR2 FVKESK. The CDR3 length is 13 residues. The ends were cut back, 1 base at V and 2 bases at J, with 6 bases in the middle. The CDR3 here is CASSQAAAYEQYF. In DNA, the CDR3 is TGTGCCAGCAGCCAAGCCGCGGCCTACGAGCAGTACTTC.

The genes are TRBV27 and TRBJ2-3, with D perhaps TRBD2 (6 bases). This CDR3 contains 16 residues. The germline CDR1 and CDR2 sequences are MNHEY and SMNVEV (reference sequence). V lost 5 bases and J 4 bases, leaving 19 bases between the germline ends. This CDR3 reads CASSGGLKVLADTQYF. In DNA form, the CDR3 reads TGTGCCAGCAGTGGGGGACTTAAGGTCCTAGCAGATACGCAGTATTTT.

The chain combines TRBV11-2 with TRBJ2-7, with TRBD2 matching 7 bases. CDR3 length equals 15 residues. Germline-derived CDR1 and CDR2 are SGHAT and FQNNGV. V was pared by 1 base and J by 4 bases, with 7 bases of the junction left unmatched. The CDR3 reads CASSLGLGTTYEQYF. The CDR3 region has the DNA TGTGCCAGCAGCTTAGGTCTTGGGACTACTTACGAGCAGTACTTC.

The chain links TRBV7-2 to TRBJ2-7, with TRBD1 matching 7 bases. This CDR3 spans 19 amino acids. Germline V gene lookup returns CDR1 SGHTA and CDR2 FQGNSA. Trimming took 7 bases from V and 1 from J; bases not matched to a gene: 22. Here the CDR3 reads CASTQGYRGPPISSYEQYF. As DNA, the CDR3 is TGTGCCAGCACCCAGGGGTACAGGGGTCCTCCTATAAGTTCCTACGAGCAGTACTTC.

The V and J genes are TRBV7-2 and TRBJ1-1; 9 bases are shared with TRBD1. There are 15 residues in the CDR3. After removal of 5 bases from V and 5 bases from J, the junction contained 9 bases not matched to a gene. Germline V gene data show CDR1 as SGHTA and CDR2 as FQGNSA. CDR3 sequence reads: CASSVGGTGRTEAFF. The DNA of the CDR3 is TGTGCCAGCAGCGTAGGAGGGACAGGGAGGACTGAAGCTTTCTTT.

The sample holds a few counts of this clone. A much larger clone sits a single nucleotide away, making a read error possible. Additional DNA sequences in this sample encode the identical CDR3. This chain uses TRBV2 with TRBJ1-1, with D possibly TRBD1 on 5 matching bases. Germline V gene lookup returns CDR1 SNHLY and CDR2 FYNNEI. Trimming cost V 4 bases and J 1 base, with 7 bases left between them. The CDR3 length is 13 residues. The DNA of the CDR3 is TGTGCCAGCAGTGGGCAGGGGAACACTGAAGCTTTCTTT. Its translation: CASSGQGNTEAFF.

The chain is built from TRBV27 and TRBJ2-7, with 7 bases lining up with TRBD2. The V and J ends lost 6 bases and 3 bases, in that order; junction bases with no gene match: 5. CDR3 size: 13 residues. The germline CDR1 and CDR2 sequences are MNHEY and SMNVEV (reference sequence). CDR3 protein: CASSRGLLYEQYF. The CDR3 DNA is TGTGCCAGCAGCCGGGGACTACTCTACGAGCAGTACTTC.

The chain carries TRBV4-2 and TRBJ2-3; D may be TRBD2 (6 bases). Germline assignment: CDR1 LGHNA and CDR2 YNFKEQ. Trimming removed 5 bases at V and 7 bases at J, with 22 bases between. This CDR3 has 16 residues. The CDR3 is CASSYEVRRDRYTQYF. The CDR3 nucleotides read TGTGCCAGCAGCTACGAGGTGAGGCGGGACCGATATACGCAGTATTTT.

The V and J genes are TRBV10-1 and TRBJ2-7; D is unresolved. The germline gives CDR1 WNHNN, CDR2 SYGVQD (reference sequence). V was trimmed by 2 bases and J by 5 bases, leaving 10 bases between them. This CDR3 comprises 13 residues. CDR3 bases: TGCGCCAGCAGTGAGAGGCCTGGGGACGAGCAGTACTTC. This encodes CASSERPGDEQYF.

The chain couples TRBV5-1 to TRBJ1-2; possibly TRBD1 for D (6 bases). Trimming took 1 base from V and 2 from J, leaving 12 bases between them. Germline V CDR1 and CDR2: SGHRS, YFSETQ. CDR3 length: 15 amino acids. CDR3 nucleotides: TGCGCCAGCAGCTTGAATGGGGGGCGGAACTATGGCTACACCTTC. Residues: CASSLNGGRNYGYTF. Full variable domain (remainder filled in from reference TRBV5-1 and TRBJ1-2): KAGVTQTPRYLIKTRGQQVTLSCSPISGHRSVSWYQQTPGQGLQFLFEYFSETQRNKGNFPGRFSGRQFSNSRSEMNVSTLELGDSALYLCASSLNGGRNYGYTFGSGTRLTVV.